The 22 T cell receptor beta chains in this list originate from one sample, sequenced in a study of T-cell memory formation after mild COVID-19. TCRdb recomputed calls from the 5' RACE reads with MiXCR, one row per CDR3 protein. Of around 260,000 distinct CDR3 sequences listed, roughly 15% were seen once; the top ten hold about a fifth. Sequenced material: PBMCs or a T cell subset sorted from them (not recorded which). These receptors were collected from a young man who had mild COVID-19 (a few samples of this study predate the infection). Cell type and time point are not known.

V and J are TRBV29-1 and TRBJ2-1, with D possibly TRBD1 on 6 matching bases. This CDR3 contains 13 residues. In germline, CDR1 is SQVTM, CDR2 ANQGSEA. V gave up 6 bases and J gave up 6 bases, with 15 bases separating them. CDR3 in DNA: TGCAGCGTCGTTACGAGGGACACCAATGAGCAGTTCTTC. This codes for CSVVTRDTNEQFF.

This clonotype showed up just a few times. The gene calls are TRBV4-3 and TRBJ1-1, with no clear D. V lost 4 bases and J lost 6, with 15 bases in between. CDR3 size: 14 residues. Germline-derived CDR1 and CDR2 are LGHNA and YSLEER. CDR3 sequence reads: CASSRSPFSSEAFF. CDR3 bases: TGCGCCAGCAGCCGGTCGCCATTCTCGTCTGAAGCTTTCTTT.

The gene calls are TRBV7-9 and TRBJ1-1; D gene unclear. V lost 6 bases, J lost 5 bases, and 4 bases lay in between. The CDR3 consists of 10 residues. Germline CDR1 is SEHNR and CDR2 is FQNEAQ (reference sequence). Here the CDR3 DNA reads TGTGCCAGCAGAGAAACTGAAGCTTTCTTT. This gives the protein CASRETEAFF.

This CDR3 reads CASSESGSTGRRREKLFF. In DNA, the CDR3 is TGTGCCAGCAGTGAAAGCGGGAGTACGGGGCGCCGGCGGGAAAAACTGTTTTTT. The V and J genes are TRBV2 and TRBJ1-4; D possibly corresponds to TRBD1 (5 bases). V was shortened by 2 bases and J by 8 bases, with 24 bases between the two germline ends. Germline V CDR1 and CDR2: SNHLY, FYNNEI. The CDR3 length is 18 residues. Complete variable domain (other parts from reference TRBV2 and TRBJ1-4): EPEVTQTPSHQVTQMGQEVILRCVPISNHLYFYWYRQILGQKVEFLVSFYNNEISEKSEIFDDQFSVERPDGSNFTLKIRSTKLEDSAMYFCASSESGSTGRRREKLFFGSGTQLSVL.

The chain couples TRBV18 to TRBJ2-7; D is possibly TRBD1 or TRBD2 (6 bases each). V was pared by 3 bases and J by 6 bases, with 21 bases between. Looked up from germline, CDR1 is KGHSH and CDR2 is LQKENI. This CDR3 has 16 amino acids. The CDR3: CASSPTWGAQSPEQYF. Written as DNA, the CDR3 is TGTGCCAGCTCACCGACGTGGGGGGCTCAGTCCCCCGAGCAGTACTTC.

This chain links TRBV4-3 with TRBJ1-5; D is perhaps TRBD1 (5 bases). The germline V gene has CDR1 LGHNA and CDR2 YSLEER. This CDR3 contains 19 residues. The ends were cut back, 4 bases at V and 0 bases at J, with 22 bases in the middle. CDR3 protein: CASSLRVRTLPTSNQPQHF. Written as DNA, the CDR3 is TGCGCCAGCAGCCTCAGGGTTAGGACTCTTCCTACTAGCAATCAGCCCCAGCATTTT.

This sequence joins TRBV12-3 or TRBV12-4 and TRBJ2-2, with 8 bases matching TRBD1. The CDR3 totals 15 residues. V dropped 0 bases and J dropped 7; count of bases not matched to a gene: 4. The CDR3 bases are TGTGCCAGCAGTTTAGCAGGACAGGGCATCGGGGAGCTGTTTTTT. It codes for CASSLAGQGIGELFF.

This clonotype has more than one count but fewer than ten. This chain links TRBV5-4 with TRBJ2-1, with 8 nucleotides matching TRBD2. The CDR3 loop spans 15 amino acids. Germline V gene data show CDR1 as SGHNT and CDR2 as YYREEE (reference sequence). With 4 bases clipped from V and 3 bases from J, the junction kept 6 bases outside the gene matches. The CDR3 sequence: CASSPGGANYNEQFF. The DNA for the CDR3 is TGTGCCAGCAGCCCGGGAGGGGCGAACTACAATGAGCAGTTCTTC.

Details on this clonotype: Possible read error: a much larger clone is one base away. The V gene is TRBV12-3 or TRBV12-4, the J gene TRBJ2-2; D is unresolved. Between the trimmed V and J ends, which lost 3 bases and 2 bases, there was a span of 4 bases. The CDR3 is 13 residues long. The CDR3 loop is CASSLPNTGELFF. CDR3 coding DNA: TGTGCCAGCAGTTTGCCCAACACCGGGGAGCTGTTTTTT.

A few counts support this clonotype. The CDR3 spells CASSLISSLQETQYF. In DNA form, the CDR3 reads TGCGCCAGCAGCTTGATTTCGAGTCTCCAAGAGACCCAGTACTTC. The gene calls are TRBV5-1 and TRBJ2-5; D not certain. Germline CDR1 SGHRS, CDR2 YFSETQ. V was shortened by 1 base and J by 1 base, with 11 bases between the two germline ends. The CDR3 has 15 residues.

The chain couples TRBV4-2 to TRBJ1-2; tentative D call: TRBD1 (5 bases). From germline, CDR1 is LGHNA and CDR2 YNFKEQ. Trimming removed 1 base at V and 1 base at J, with 10 bases between. CDR3 length: 15 residues. This CDR3 reads CASSQVGGVNYGYTF. CDR3 sequence (DNA): TGTGCCAGCAGCCAAGTAGGAGGGGTTAACTATGGCTACACCTTC.

The chain carries TRBV6-5 and TRBJ2-3; 16 bases align to TRBD2. J gave up 6 bases and V 6 bases, and 6 bases lay outside the gene matches. The germline CDR1 and CDR2 sequences are MNHEY and SVGAGI. The CDR3 runs to 16 residues. CDR3 nucleotides: TGTGCCAGCAGACCAGAGGGACTAGCGGGGGGGGATACGCAGTATTTT. The encoded protein is CASRPEGLAGGDTQYF.

On this clonotype: A read error may account for a junction end that differs from germline. Here the CDR3 reads CSVTGQGRFF. The CDR3 DNA sequence: TGCAGCGTAACGGGACAGGGCCGGTTCTTC. The chain uses TRBV29-1 and TRBJ2-5, with 9 bases fitting TRBD1. The V gene's germline CDR1 is SQVTM and CDR2 ANQGSEA. This CDR3 has 10 amino acids. The complete variable domain, with remaining parts taken from reference TRBV29-1 and TRBJ2-5, reads SAVISQKPSRDICQRGTSLTIQCQVDSQVTMMFWYRQQPGQSLTLIATANQGSEATYESGFVIDKFPISRPNLTFSTLTVSNMSPEDSSIYLCSVTGQGRFFGPGTRLLVL.

This clonotype was counted between two and nine times. The rearrangement joins TRBV18 to TRBJ1-2, with 9 bases aligning to TRBD1. The ends lost 3 bases at V and 5 bases at J; junction bases unmatched: 7. The CDR3 spans 15 residues. Germline V CDR1 and CDR2: KGHSH, LQKENI. The CDR3: CASSPRDRETYGYTF. The CDR3 bases are TGTGCCAGCTCACCTCGGGACAGGGAGACGTATGGCTACACCTTC.

The table lists this clonotype with a few counts. V is TRBV7-3 and J is TRBJ2-3; maybe TRBD1 (6 bases). This CDR3 region has 14 residues. Germline-derived CDR1 and CDR2 are SGHTA and FQGTGA. Trimming shortened V by 5 bases and J by 10 bases, and 19 bases separated the two germline ends. CDR3 DNA sequence: TGTGCCAGCAGCCCTACACAGGGTTCCCTTCCGCAGTATTTT. This gives the protein CASSPTQGSLPQYF. The variable domain in full, with the rest retrieved from reference TRBV7-3 and TRBJ2-3, is GAGVSQTPSNKVTEKGKYVELRCDPISGHTALYWYRQSLGQGPEFLIYFQGTGAADDSGLPNDRFFAVRPEGSVSTLKIQRTERGDSAVYLCASSPTQGSLPQYFGPGTRLTVL.

This clonotype was seen more than once but under ten times. The V gene is TRBV6-6, the J gene TRBJ2-7, with D uncertain. The CDR3 consists of 12 residues. Looked up from germline, CDR1 is MNHNY and CDR2 is SVGAGI (reference sequence). The ends were cut back, 2 bases at V and 4 bases at J, with 6 bases in the middle. The CDR3 DNA sequence: TGTGCCAGCAGTTACCAGTATTACGAGCAGTACTTC. Protein sequence: CASSYQYYEQYF.

The chain is built from TRBV7-9 and TRBJ2-1; 14 positions agree with TRBD2. The V gene's germline CDR1 is SEHNR and CDR2 FQNEAQ (reference sequence). The J segment lost 4 bases and the V segment lost 1 base, leaving 3 bases of the junction unmatched. The CDR3 consists of 17 residues. CDR3 residues: CASSLGTSGGTYNEQFF. The CDR3 DNA reads as TGTGCCAGCAGCTTAGGGACTAGCGGGGGGACTTACAATGAGCAGTTCTTC.

The J gene is TRBJ2-7, the V gene TRBV11-2, with D possibly TRBD1 on 9 matching bases. Germline CDR1 is SGHAT and CDR2 is FQNNGV. Trimming shortened V by 7 bases and J by 7 bases, and 20 bases separated the two germline ends. CDR3 length equals 14 residues. CDR3 nucleotides: TGTGCCAGCACGGGGGGGACAGGGACCGGAGAGCAGTACTTC. This encodes CASTGGTGTGEQYF. Based on the CDR3 plus reference TRBV11-2 and TRBJ2-7, the full variable domain is EAGVAQSPRYKIIEKRQSVAFWCNPISGHATLYWYQQILGQGPKLLIQFQNNGVVDDSQLPKDRFSAERLKGVDSTLKIQPAKLEDSAVYLCASTGGTGTGEQYFGPGTRLTVT.

This clonotype was recorded a few times. The J gene is TRBJ2-7, the V gene TRBV6-2 or TRBV6-3; D not resolved. There are 14 residues in the CDR3. Germline V gives CDR1 MNHEY, CDR2 SVGEGT. The ends were cut back, 2 bases at V and 5 bases at J, with 13 bases in the middle. In nucleotides, the CDR3 is TGTGCCAGCAGTTACCTCCCGGAGCAGAACGAGCAGTACGTC. It encodes CASSYLPEQNEQYV.

This chain uses TRBV7-2 with TRBJ2-1; D is unclear. This CDR3 comprises 15 residues. CDR1 SGHTA and CDR2 FQGNSA come from the germline V gene. V lost 1 base and J lost 0, with 7 bases in between. CDR3: CASSLGMSSYNEQFF. The CDR3 nucleotides are TGTGCCAGCAGCTTAGGGATGAGCTCCTACAATGAGCAGTTCTTC.

The rearrangement links TRBV4-3 to TRBJ2-1, with TRBD1 identical over 7 bases. CDR1 and CDR2 from the germline V gene are LGHNA and YSLEER. Trimming took 4 bases from V and 0 from J; bases not matched to a gene: 3. This CDR3 has 15 amino acids. The CDR3 DNA is TGCGCCAGCAGCCTGGACAGGAGCTCCTACAATGAGCAGTTCTTC. It encodes CASSLDRSSYNEQFF.

This clonotype appeared a few times. V and J are TRBV20-1 and TRBJ2-2; unclear D gene. Per the germline V gene, CDR1 is DFQATT and CDR2 is SNEGSKA (reference sequence). The length of the CDR3 is 16 residues. V lost 0 bases to trimming and J lost 3 bases, with 14 bases between them. This CDR3 is CSARDAATHYTGELFF. DNA for the CDR3: TGCAGTGCTAGAGACGCTGCCACCCACTACACCGGGGAGCTGTTTTTT.